The clone carrying this T cell receptor (beta chain) has more than one count but fewer than ten. What it binds is not known. Clones were sequenced by immunoSEQ multiplex PCR, and TCRdb holds only the in-frame ones, with some missing. The data contain about 16,000 clones, nearly 70% of them singletons. With V trimmed by 3 bases and J by 1 base, 3 bases remained unmatched. The germline gives CDR1 LNHDA, CDR2 SQIVND (reference sequence). The CDR3 totals 15 residues. The sample is drawn from a study of neoadjuvant anti-PD-1 for oral cavity cancer. Background on the study: Non-progressing patients received a fourth nivolumab dose near day 43, then surgery on days 50-56. The study, taken as a whole, reports: With three patients per group, TCR findings need larger cohorts. After neoadjuvant nivolumab, PBMC T cell clonality was significantly higher in non-responders than responders.

This sequence was found in a person aged 35 to 85 with oral cavity squamous cell carcinoma. V usage is TRBV19 and J usage is TRBJ1-1; 9 bases agree with TRBD1. The input for sequencing was PBMCs, taken before nivolumab (anti-PD-1) treatment. CDR3 region: CASSIPTGGNTEAFF. The CDR3, as DNA: TGTGCCAGTAGTATCCCGACAGGGGGGAACACTGAAGCTTTCTTT.